These T cell receptor beta chains were read from a single sample in a study of cytomegalovirus exposure and HLA in healthy donors. Assay used: immunoSEQ multiplex PCR; TCRdb lists only in-frame clones, some missing. The data show roughly 200,000 clones, with around 70% seen just once and over 2.5% held by the top ten. The sequenced sample consisted of PBMCs. Every receptor here comes from a male donor in good health and CMV-seronegative. Both conserved end residues are part of each CDR3. A D gene is named only where the DNA matches it firmly. Not every row has a clone size; where given, it reads once, few, many or a size class.

d_call: TRBD1
clone_size: NA
v_call: TRBV28
j_call: TRBJ2-7
cdr3_nt: TGTGCCAGCAGTTCCCCAGGGGACAGAGCCTCCTACGAGCAGTACTTC
cdr3_aa: CASSSPGDRASYEQYF

d_call: TRBD1
clone_size: few
v_call: TRBV28
j_call: TRBJ1-5
cdr3_nt: TGTGCCAGCTGTTATACAGGGGACAATCAGCCCCAGCATTTT
cdr3_aa: CASCYTGDNQPQHF

d_call: TRBD1
clone_size: NA
v_call: TRBV4-2
j_call: TRBJ2-1
cdr3_nt: TGTGCCAGCAGCCGAGGGACAGGTATCTACAATGAGCAGTTCTTC
cdr3_aa: CASSRGTGIYNEQFF

d_call: NA
clone_size: NA
v_call: TRBV7-9
j_call: TRBJ2-7
cdr3_nt: TGTGCCAGCAGTGGGAGGTCCGCCTACGAGCAGTACTTC
cdr3_aa: CASSGRSAYEQYF

d_call: NA
clone_size: NA
v_call: TRBV25-1
j_call: TRBJ1-3
cdr3_nt: TGTGCCAGCAGGCTCACAGGGCAGGGCTCTGGAAACACCATATATTTT
cdr3_aa: CASRLTGQGSGNTIYF

d_call: NA
clone_size: NA
v_call: TRBV4-1
j_call: TRBJ1-2
cdr3_nt: TGCGCCAGCAGCCAAGATCTAAGTGCGGGTGTCGGTGGCTACACCTTC
cdr3_aa: CASSQDLSAGVGGYTF

d_call: NA
clone_size: NA
v_call: TRBV4-1
j_call: TRBJ1-5
cdr3_nt: TGCGCCAGCAGCCAAGAGAGGTTTAACAATCAGCCCCAGCATTTT
cdr3_aa: CASSQERFNNQPQHF

d_call: TRBD1
clone_size: NA
v_call: TRBV10-3
j_call: TRBJ2-7
cdr3_nt: TGTGCCATCCTTGGGCCGGGACAGGGGAGGTACGAGCAGTACTTC
cdr3_aa: CAILGPGQGRYEQYF

d_call: NA
clone_size: NA
v_call: TRBV14
j_call: TRBJ1-5
cdr3_nt: TGTGCCAGCAGCCAAGATTGGGGGCCCAATCAGCCCCAGCATTTT
cdr3_aa: CASSQDWGPNQPQHF

d_call: NA
clone_size: NA
v_call: TRBV7-3
j_call: TRBJ1-3
cdr3_nt: TGTGCCAGCAGCGGTCAGGGGAGCTCCGGAAACACCATATATTTT
cdr3_aa: CASSGQGSSGNTIYF

d_call: TRBD1
clone_size: NA
v_call: TRBV9
j_call: TRBJ2-7
cdr3_nt: TGTGCCAGCAGCGTCGGACAGGGTGCCTACGAGCAGTACTTC
cdr3_aa: CASSVGQGAYEQYF

d_call: TRBD2
clone_size: NA
v_call: TRBV11-1
j_call: TRBJ2-1
cdr3_nt: TGTGCCAGCAGCTTAGGGGGGGTTAGCGGGCTGAGATACAATGAGCAGTTCTTC
cdr3_aa: CASSLGGVSGLRYNEQFF

d_call: NA
clone_size: NA
v_call: TRBV1
j_call: TRBJ2-1
cdr3_nt: TGCACCAGCAGCCAAGACAGGCTAGCGAGGACACCCGAGCCCAAAGAAAACTACAATGAGCAGTTCTTC
cdr3_aa: CTSSQDRLARTPEPKENYNEQFF

d_call: TRBD1
clone_size: NA
v_call: TRBV28
j_call: TRBJ1-4
cdr3_nt: TGTGCCAGCAGATTGCCGACAGGGGGCAATGAAAAACTGTTTTTT
cdr3_aa: CASRLPTGGNEKLFF

d_call: TRBD2
clone_size: few
v_call: TRBV6-1
j_call: TRBJ2-3
cdr3_nt: TGTGCCAGCAGTGATCCGGGAGGAACAGATACGCAGTATTTT
cdr3_aa: CASSDPGGTDTQYF

d_call: TRBD2
clone_size: NA
v_call: TRBV5-1
j_call: TRBJ2-1
cdr3_nt: TGCGCCAGCAGCACCATTAGCGGGGGGGCCGGCGAATTCTTC
cdr3_aa: CASSTISGGAGEFF

d_call: TRBD1
clone_size: NA
v_call: TRBV6-6
j_call: TRBJ1-5
cdr3_nt: TGTGCCAGCAGTTACAACAGGGGGCAATCAGCCCCTGATTTT
cdr3_aa: CASSYNRGQSAPDF

d_call: NA
clone_size: NA
v_call: TRBV10-2
j_call: TRBJ1-5
cdr3_nt: TGCGCCAGCAGTTCGGGGGGCAATCAGCCCCAGCATTTT
cdr3_aa: CASSSGGNQPQHF

d_call: NA
clone_size: once
v_call: TRBV9
j_call: TRBJ2-1
cdr3_nt: TGTGCCAGCAGCGTAAGGGGTTACAATGAGCAGTTCTTC
cdr3_aa: CASSVRGYNEQFF

d_call: NA
clone_size: NA
v_call: TRBV27
j_call: TRBJ2-1
cdr3_nt: TGTGCCAGCGCCGAGAACTATCAAGTGAATGAGCAGTTCTTC
cdr3_aa: CASAENYQVNEQFF